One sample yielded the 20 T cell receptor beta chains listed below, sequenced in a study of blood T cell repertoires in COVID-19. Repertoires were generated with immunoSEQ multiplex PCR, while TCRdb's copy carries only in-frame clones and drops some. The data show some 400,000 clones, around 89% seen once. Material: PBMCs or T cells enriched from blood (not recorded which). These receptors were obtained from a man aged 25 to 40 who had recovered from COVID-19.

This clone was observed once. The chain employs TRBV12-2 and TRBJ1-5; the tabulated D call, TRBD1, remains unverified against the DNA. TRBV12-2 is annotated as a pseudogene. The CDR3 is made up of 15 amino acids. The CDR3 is CASRLHDSSNQPQHF. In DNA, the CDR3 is TGTGCAAGTCGCTTACACGACAGTAGCAATCAGCCCCAGCATTTT.

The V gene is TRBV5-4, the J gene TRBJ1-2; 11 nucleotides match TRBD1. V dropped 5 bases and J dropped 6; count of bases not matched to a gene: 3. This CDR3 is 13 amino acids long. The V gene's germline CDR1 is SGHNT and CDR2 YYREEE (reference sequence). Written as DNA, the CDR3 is TGTGCCAGCAGACGGGACAGGGGGAATGGCTACACCTTC. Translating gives CASRRDRGNGYTF.

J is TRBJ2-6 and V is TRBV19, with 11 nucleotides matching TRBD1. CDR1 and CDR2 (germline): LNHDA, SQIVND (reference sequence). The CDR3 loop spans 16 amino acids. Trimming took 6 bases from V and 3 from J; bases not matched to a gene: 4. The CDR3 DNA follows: TGTGCCAGTAGCCGGGACAGGGGGTTTGGGGCCAACGTCCTGACTTTC. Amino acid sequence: CASSRDRGFGANVLTF.

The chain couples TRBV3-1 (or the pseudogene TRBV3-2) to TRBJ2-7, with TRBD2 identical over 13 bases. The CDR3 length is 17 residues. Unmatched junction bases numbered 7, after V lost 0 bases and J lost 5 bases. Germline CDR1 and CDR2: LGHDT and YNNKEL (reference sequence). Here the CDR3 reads CASSQETSGRAPHEQYF. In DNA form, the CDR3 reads TGTGCCAGCAGCCAAGAAACTAGCGGGAGGGCCCCCCACGAGCAGTACTTC.

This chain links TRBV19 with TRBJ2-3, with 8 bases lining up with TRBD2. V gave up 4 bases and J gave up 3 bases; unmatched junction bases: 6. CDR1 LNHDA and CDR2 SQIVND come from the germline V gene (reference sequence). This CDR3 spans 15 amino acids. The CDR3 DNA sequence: TGTGCCAGTAGTACCCAAGCGGGAGATACAGATACGCAGTATTTT. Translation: CASSTQAGDTDTQYF.

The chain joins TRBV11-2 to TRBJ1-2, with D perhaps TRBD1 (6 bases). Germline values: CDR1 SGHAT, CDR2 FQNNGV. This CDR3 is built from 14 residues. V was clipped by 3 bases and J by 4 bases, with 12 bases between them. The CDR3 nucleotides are TGTGCCAGCAGCTTTCGGACAGCGTTCTATGGCTACACCTTC. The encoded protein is CASSFRTAFYGYTF.

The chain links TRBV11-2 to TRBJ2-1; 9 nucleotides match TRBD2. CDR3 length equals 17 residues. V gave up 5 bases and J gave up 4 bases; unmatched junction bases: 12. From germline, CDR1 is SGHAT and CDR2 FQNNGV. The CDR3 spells CASSTPPTSGPYNEQFF. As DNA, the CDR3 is TGTGCCAGCAGCACCCCCCCGACTAGCGGACCGTACAATGAGCAGTTCTTC.

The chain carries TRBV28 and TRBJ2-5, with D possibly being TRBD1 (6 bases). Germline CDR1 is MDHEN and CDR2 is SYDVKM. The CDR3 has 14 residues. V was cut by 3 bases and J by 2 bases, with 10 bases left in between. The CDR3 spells CASSFVDRQETQYF. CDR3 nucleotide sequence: TGTGCCAGCAGTTTCGTCGACAGGCAAGAGACCCAGTACTTC.

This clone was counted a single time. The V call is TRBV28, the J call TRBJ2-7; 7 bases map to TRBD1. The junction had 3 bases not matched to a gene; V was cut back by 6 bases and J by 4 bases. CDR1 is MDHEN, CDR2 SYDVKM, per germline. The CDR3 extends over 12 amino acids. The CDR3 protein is CASRTGVYEQYF. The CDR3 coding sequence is TGTGCCAGCAGAACAGGGGTATACGAGCAGTACTTC.

CDR3 in amino acids: CASAVDRVNNEQFF. CDR3 nucleotides: TGTGCCAGCGCGGTGGACAGGGTCAACAATGAGCAGTTCTTC. The V call is TRBV2, the J call TRBJ2-1; TRBD1 agrees at 8 bases. Looked up from germline, CDR1 is SNHLY and CDR2 is FYNNEI. The junction had 8 bases not matched to a gene; V was cut back by 8 bases and J by 5 bases. This CDR3 has 14 amino acids.

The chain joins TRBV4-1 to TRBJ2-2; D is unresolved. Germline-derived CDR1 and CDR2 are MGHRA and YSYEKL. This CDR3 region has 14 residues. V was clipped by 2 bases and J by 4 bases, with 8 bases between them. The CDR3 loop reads CASSQPYLTGELFF. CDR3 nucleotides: TGCGCCAGCAGCCAACCTTATCTCACCGGGGAGCTGTTTTTT.

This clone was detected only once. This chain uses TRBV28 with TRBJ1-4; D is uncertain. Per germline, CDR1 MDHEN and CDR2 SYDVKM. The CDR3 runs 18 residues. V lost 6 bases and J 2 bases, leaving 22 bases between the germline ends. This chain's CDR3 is CASSLLIFRSETNEKLFF. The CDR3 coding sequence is TGTGCCAGCAGCCTTCTGATTTTCCGGAGTGAGACTAATGAAAAACTGTTTTTT.

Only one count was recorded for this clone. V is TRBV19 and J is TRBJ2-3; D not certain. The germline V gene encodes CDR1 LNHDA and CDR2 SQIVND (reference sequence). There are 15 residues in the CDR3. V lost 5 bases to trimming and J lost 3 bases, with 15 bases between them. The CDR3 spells CASSGQGGSTDTQYF. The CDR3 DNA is TGTGCCAGTAGTGGGCAAGGTGGGTCAACAGATACGCAGTATTTT.

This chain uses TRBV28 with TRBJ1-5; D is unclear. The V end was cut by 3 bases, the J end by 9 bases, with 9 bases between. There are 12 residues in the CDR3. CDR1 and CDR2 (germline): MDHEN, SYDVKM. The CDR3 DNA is TGTGCCAGCAGTTTGCGTCGAGGGCCCCAGCATTTT. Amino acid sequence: CASSLRRGPQHF. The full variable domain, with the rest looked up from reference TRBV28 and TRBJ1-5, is DVKVTQSSRYLVKRTGEKVFLECVQDMDHENMFWYRQDPGLGLRLIYFSYDVKMKEKGDIPEGYSVSREKKERFSLILESASTNQTSMYLCASSLRRGPQHFGDGTRLSIL.

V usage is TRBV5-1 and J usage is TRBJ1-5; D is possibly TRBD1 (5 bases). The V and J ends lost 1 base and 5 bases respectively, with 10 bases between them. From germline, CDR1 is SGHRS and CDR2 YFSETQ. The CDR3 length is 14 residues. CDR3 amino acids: CASSLYQGDQPQHF. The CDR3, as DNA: TGCGCCAGCAGCTTGTATCAGGGCGATCAGCCCCAGCATTTT.

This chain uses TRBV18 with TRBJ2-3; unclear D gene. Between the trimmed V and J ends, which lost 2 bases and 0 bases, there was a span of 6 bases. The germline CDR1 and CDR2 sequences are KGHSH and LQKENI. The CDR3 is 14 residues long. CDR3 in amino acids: CASSPGSSTDTQYF. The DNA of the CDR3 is TGTGCCAGCTCACCAGGCTCGAGCACAGATACGCAGTATTTT.

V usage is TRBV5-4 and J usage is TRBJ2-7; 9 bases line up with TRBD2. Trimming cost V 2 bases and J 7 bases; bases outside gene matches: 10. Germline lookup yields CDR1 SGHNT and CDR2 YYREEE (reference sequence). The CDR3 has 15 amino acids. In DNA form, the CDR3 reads TGTGCCAGCAGCTTTGCGGCGGGAGGGCAGGGGGAGCAGTACTTC. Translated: CASSFAAGGQGEQYF.

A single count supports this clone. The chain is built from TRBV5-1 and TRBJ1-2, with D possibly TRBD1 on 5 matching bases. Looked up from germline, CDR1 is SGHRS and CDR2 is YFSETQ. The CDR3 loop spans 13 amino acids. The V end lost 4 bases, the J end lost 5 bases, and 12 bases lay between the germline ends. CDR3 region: CASSDSQGYGYTF. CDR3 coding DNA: TGCGCCAGCAGCGACAGCCAGGGATATGGCTACACCTTC.

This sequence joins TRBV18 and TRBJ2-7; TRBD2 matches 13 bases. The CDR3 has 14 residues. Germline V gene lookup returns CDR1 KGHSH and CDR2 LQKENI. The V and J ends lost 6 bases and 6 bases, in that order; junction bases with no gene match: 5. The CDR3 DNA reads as TGTGCCAGCTCGGGGACTAGCGGGATTCGCGAGCAGTACTTC. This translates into CASSGTSGIREQYF.

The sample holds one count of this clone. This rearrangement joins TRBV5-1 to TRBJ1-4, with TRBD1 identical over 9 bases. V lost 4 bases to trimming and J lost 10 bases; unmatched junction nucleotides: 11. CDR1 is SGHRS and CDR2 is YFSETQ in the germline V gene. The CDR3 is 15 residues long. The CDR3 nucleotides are TGCGCCAGCAGCACATCCGGGACAGGGCTAGGAAAACTGTTTTTT. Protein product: CASSTSGTGLGKLFF.